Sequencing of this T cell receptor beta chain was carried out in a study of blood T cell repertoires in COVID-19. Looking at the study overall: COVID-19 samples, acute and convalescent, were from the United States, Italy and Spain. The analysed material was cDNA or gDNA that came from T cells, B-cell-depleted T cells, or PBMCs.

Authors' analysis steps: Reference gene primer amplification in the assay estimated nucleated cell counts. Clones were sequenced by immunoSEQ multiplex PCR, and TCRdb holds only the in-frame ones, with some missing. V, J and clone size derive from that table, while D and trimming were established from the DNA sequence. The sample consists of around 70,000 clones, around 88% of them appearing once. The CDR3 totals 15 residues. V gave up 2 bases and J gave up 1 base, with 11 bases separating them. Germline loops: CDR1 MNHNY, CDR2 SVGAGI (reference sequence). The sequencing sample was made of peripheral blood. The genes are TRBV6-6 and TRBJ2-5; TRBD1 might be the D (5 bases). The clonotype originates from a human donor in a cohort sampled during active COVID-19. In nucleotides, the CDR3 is TGTGCCAGCAGTTACGGGGCAGGTCTCCAAGAGACCCAGTACTTC. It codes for CASSYGAGLQETQYF.